This entry features one T cell receptor beta chain sequence. This sample is part of a study of blood T cell repertoires in COVID-19. The germline V gene encodes CDR1 SGHTA and CDR2 FQGTGA. The CDR3 is made up of 16 amino acids. J gave up 4 bases and V 2 bases, and 6 bases lay outside the gene matches. Data came from immunoSEQ multiplex PCR; TCRdb stores just in-frame clones and leaves some out. Altogether some 310,000 clones are present, nearly 90% being singletons, with the ten largest covering around 0.96%. The V call is TRBV7-3, the J call TRBJ2-2, with 8 bases fitting TRBD2. The sample taken for sequencing was peripheral blood. The receptor was isolated from a woman between 40 and 50 years old with COVID-19, enrolled during active disease. The CDR3 DNA follows: TGTGCCAGCAGCTTAGAAGGGACTAGACCCACCGGGGAGCTGTTTTTT. Its translation: CASSLEGTRPTGELFF.